This T cell receptor (beta chain) came from a study of T cell changes during pregnancy in multiple sclerosis. Germline V gene data show CDR1 as MDHEN and CDR2 as SYDVKM. The ends were cut back, 5 bases at V and 1 base at J, with 6 bases in the middle. The CDR3 sequence is 12 residues long. TCRdb's table, derived via immunoSEQ multiplex PCR, lists solely in-frame clones and lacks some. The sample includes under 75,000 clones, 90% to 95% seen only once; the top ten take less than 3.5%. The receptor was derived from a female donor in good health, enrolled as a control in a pregnancy study. The chain joins TRBV28 to TRBJ2-7, with D unresolved. The sample was peripheral blood, taken in the third trimester of pregnancy. The CDR3 sequence is CASSAISYEQYF. Written as DNA, the CDR3 is TGTGCCAGCAGTGCTATTTCCTACGAGCAGTACTTC.